Presented here are 30 T cell receptor beta chains from one specimen sequenced in a study of vaccination and CD4 T cells after COVID-19. Antigens for these TCRs are unknown. Sequenced with the Oncomine TCR Beta short-read assay was DNA taken from cultured CD4+ T cells. MiXCR, applied by TCRdb to the PCR reads, yields one record per CDR3 protein. The table shows about 22,000 distinct CDR3 sequences, with 46% occurring only once. Time point specified: late sampling 161 to 241 days after vaccination in a few convalescent patients. Treatment in this sample: approximately 9-day PBMC culture with coronavirus spike peptide pools or control peptides (ViraFEST assay). The sequences come from CD4+ T cells from blood, cultured in vitro, collected about 7 months after SARS-CoV-2 vaccination. The receptors here all came from a human donor who had recovered from COVID-19.

The V call is TRBV6-1, the J call TRBJ2-7; D call uncertain. This CDR3 is built from 15 residues. The germline gives CDR1 MNHNS, CDR2 SASEGT. Trimming stripped 10 bases from V and 2 bases from J, with 21 bases between. As DNA, the CDR3 is TGTGCCACCTCCAATCACGTAGACCTCGCCTACGAGCAGTACTTC. Its protein is CATSNHVDLAYEQYF.

The sample holds a few counts of this clonotype. The chain combines TRBV15 with TRBJ2-5, with a weak D call TRBD2 (6 bases). Trimming shortened V by 0 bases and J by 5 bases, and 13 bases separated the two germline ends. CDR1 is LNHNV, CDR2 YYDKDF, per germline (reference sequence). The CDR3 spans 15 residues. Written as DNA, the CDR3 is TGTGCCACCAGCAGAGATTTAGGAGGGGCTGAGACCCAGTACTTC. Amino acid sequence: CATSRDLGGAETQYF.

This clonotype was seen a handful of times. This chain uses TRBV20-1 with TRBJ1-6; D not certain. Trimming pared 0 bases from V and 6 bases from J, leaving 9 bases between. This CDR3 comprises 14 residues. Germline assignment: CDR1 DFQATT and CDR2 SNEGSKA (reference sequence). The CDR3, as DNA: TGCAGTGCTAGAGAACGGGTTGGTAATTCACCCCTCCACTTT. Translating gives CSARERVGNSPLHF.

This chain joins TRBV27 and TRBJ2-5; 7 positions match TRBD1. CDR3 size: 14 residues. Germline loops: CDR1 MNHEY, CDR2 SMNVEV (reference sequence). J lost 2 bases, V lost 6 bases, and 6 bases had no gene match. CDR3 in amino acids: CASSSKTGQETQYF. CDR3 bases: TGTGCCAGCAGCTCCAAGACAGGGCAAGAGACCCAGTACTTC.

This clonotype was observed a handful of times. CDR3 region: CASSLGWSGAGETQYF. CDR3 bases: TGTGCCAGCAGCTTAGGTTGGTCAGGGGCTGGGGAGACCCAGTACTTC. The chain joins TRBV7-9 to TRBJ2-5; D might be TRBD1 (6 bases). This CDR3 has 16 amino acids. Germline V gene lookup returns CDR1 SEHNR and CDR2 FQNEAQ (reference sequence). Trimming took 1 base from V and 5 from J, leaving 17 bases between them. Looking up the rest from reference TRBV7-9 and TRBJ2-5 gives the full variable domain: DTGVSQNPRHKITKRGQNVTFRCDPISEHNRLYWYRQTLGQGPEFLTYFQNEAQLEKSRLLSDRFSAERPKGSFSTLEIQRTEQGDSAMYLCASSLGWSGAGETQYFGPGTRLLVL.

This clonotype was seen just once. J is TRBJ1-5 and V is TRBV4-2, with D uncertain. CDR1 LGHNA and CDR2 YNFKEQ come from the germline V gene. Trimming removed 0 bases at V and 5 bases at J, with 5 bases between. This CDR3 has 13 residues. The CDR3 nucleotides are TGTGCCAGCAGCCAAGATCAGGATCAGCCCCAGCATTTT. This sequence encodes CASSQDQDQPQHF.

This clonotype is medium-sized by share. The rearrangement links TRBV5-1 to TRBJ2-7, with D perhaps TRBD1 or TRBD2 (5 bases each). This CDR3 is built from 13 residues. V was shortened by 4 bases and J by 0 bases, with 8 bases between the two germline ends. Germline V CDR1 and CDR2: SGHRS, YFSETQ. For the CDR3, the DNA is TGCGCCAGCAGCGAGGGGTCCTCCTACGAGCAGTACTTC. Amino acids: CASSEGSSYEQYF.

This clonotype was detected a few times. The V gene is TRBV6-5, the J gene TRBJ1-2; 9 bases agree with TRBD1. The CDR3 is 17 amino acids. The J segment lost 4 bases and the V segment lost 0 bases, leaving 9 bases of the junction unmatched. The germline CDR1 and CDR2 sequences are MNHEY and SVGAGI. In DNA form, the CDR3 reads TGTGCCAGCAGTTACTCCAGACCGGGACAGGGCGCCTATGGCTACACCTTC. It encodes CASSYSRPGQGAYGYTF.

This clonotype occurred once. The chain joins TRBV19 to TRBJ2-7; 11 bases are shared with TRBD1. The CDR3 extends over 14 amino acids. Trimming at V came to 6 bases and at J to 6 bases, leaving 7 bases not matched to a gene. Germline CDR1 and CDR2: LNHDA and SQIVND (reference sequence). The chain's CDR3 is CASSYGGTGGEQYF. Written as DNA, the CDR3 is TGTGCCAGTAGCTACGGAGGGACAGGGGGCGAGCAGTACTTC.

Here the CDR3 DNA reads TGTGCCAGCAGTGAATATAAGGGTTTCGAGCAGTACTTC. Residues: CASSEYKGFEQYF. This chain links TRBV6-1 with TRBJ2-7, with D uncertain. Germline V gives CDR1 MNHNS, CDR2 SASEGT. Trimming pared 2 bases from V and 6 bases from J, leaving 11 bases between. The CDR3 runs 13 residues.

The CDR3 DNA sequence: TGTGCCAGCAGTTACTCGGGGGGGCGCGTTTCCTACGAGCAGTACTTC. Amino acid sequence: CASSYSGGRVSYEQYF. The chain has TRBV6-5 and TRBJ2-7, with a weak D call TRBD2 (7 bases). V lost 0 bases and J 1 base, leaving 13 bases between the germline ends. The CDR3 is 16 residues long. CDR1 and CDR2 (germline): MNHEY, SVGAGI.

This clonotype has only a few counts. The chain has TRBV7-9 and TRBJ1-2; no definite D call. Trimming took 0 bases from V and 3 from J, leaving 14 bases between them. The CDR3 has 16 amino acids. Germline-derived CDR1 and CDR2 are SEHNR and FQNEAQ (reference sequence). CDR3 residues: CASSLAFVGYDYGYTF. The DNA of the CDR3 is TGTGCCAGCAGCTTAGCTTTCGTCGGGTATGACTATGGCTACACCTTC.

V and J are TRBV6-5 and TRBJ2-7; D is undetermined. Germline CDR1 is MNHEY and CDR2 is SVGAGI. The CDR3 runs to 13 residues. Trimming pared 2 bases from V and 3 bases from J, leaving 8 bases between. The CDR3 loop is CASSYTDRYEQYF. CDR3 sequence (DNA): TGTGCCAGCAGTTACACAGACCGCTACGAGCAGTACTTC.

The V gene is TRBV10-3, the J gene TRBJ2-7; the match to TRBD1 covers 10 bases. The CDR3 is 14 amino acids. CDR1 is ENHRY, CDR2 SYGVKD, per germline. With 10 bases clipped from V and 8 bases from J, the junction kept 14 bases outside the gene matches. In nucleotides, the CDR3 is TGTGCCACCGCCCCGGGACAGGGGTTGGCCCAGCAGTACTTC. Protein: CATAPGQGLAQQYF.

CDR3 protein: CASSEGQHNEQFF. CDR3 in DNA: TGTGCCAGCAGTGAAGGGCAGCACAATGAGCAGTTCTTC. This chain links TRBV6-1 with TRBJ2-1; D unresolved. The CDR3 contains 13 residues. The germline V gene has CDR1 MNHNS and CDR2 SASEGT. V lost 1 base and J lost 5, with 6 bases in between.

This clonotype was detected only a few times. The rearrangement links TRBV6-1 to TRBJ2-7; D possibly corresponds to TRBD1 (5 bases). CDR3 length: 13 residues. Per the germline V gene, CDR1 is MNHNS and CDR2 is SASEGT. Trimming cost V 6 bases and J 2 bases, with 11 bases left between them. CDR3 coding DNA: TGTGCCAGCAGACGACAGCCAACCTACGAGCAGTACTTC. Its protein is CASRRQPTYEQYF.

The CDR3 reads CASSSPGYYGYTF. The CDR3 nucleotides read TGTGCCAGCAGTTCCCCGGGGTACTATGGCTACACCTTC. The rearrangement uses TRBV6-5 and TRBJ1-2; no firm D call. The V end was cut by 4 bases, the J end by 3 bases, with 9 bases between. Germline V gives CDR1 MNHEY, CDR2 SVGAGI. This CDR3 spans 13 amino acids.

This clonotype was recorded a few times. The rearrangement links TRBV20-1 to TRBJ2-3, with 11 bases fitting TRBD2. V was clipped by 3 bases and J by 5 bases; unmatched bases: 7. Germline V gene data show CDR1 as DFQATT and CDR2 as SNEGSKA (reference sequence). The CDR3 loop spans 15 amino acids. Here the CDR3 DNA reads TGCAGTGCTAGTCAGACTAGCGGGACGTTAGATACGCAGTATTTT. Translating it yields CSASQTSGTLDTQYF.

The CDR3 reads CSARRSEQFF. The DNA of the CDR3 is TGCAGTGCCCGACGGTCTGAGCAGTTCTTC. The chain uses TRBV20-1 and TRBJ2-1; the D is unclear. V lost 6 bases to trimming and J lost 9 bases, with 9 bases between them. CDR1 DFQATT and CDR2 SNEGSKA come from the germline V gene (reference sequence). This CDR3 has 10 residues.

This chain uses TRBV20-1 with TRBJ1-2; 8 bases match TRBD1. Germline V gene sequence: CDR1 DFQATT, CDR2 SNEGSKA (reference sequence). V lost 4 bases to trimming and J lost 7 bases; unmatched junction nucleotides: 14. This CDR3 is built from 15 residues. CDR3 DNA: TGCAGTGCTATAAGTCGTACAGGGGGAGGAGGTGGCTACACCTTC. It translates to CSAISRTGGGGGYTF.

CDR3 in DNA: TGCAGTGCTGGTCCCGGGACGGTTGATACGCAGTATTTT. This translates into CSAGPGTVDTQYF. The chain uses TRBV20-1 and TRBJ2-3; TRBD1 or TRBD2 may be the D gene (5 bases each). The CDR3 consists of 13 residues. Germline values: CDR1 DFQATT, CDR2 SNEGSKA (reference sequence). V lost 5 bases to trimming and J lost 6 bases, with 15 bases between them.

This clonotype qualifies as medium-sized. The rearrangement uses TRBV7-3 and TRBJ2-1; perhaps TRBD2 as D (7 bases). The CDR3 consists of 15 residues. Germline CDR1 is SGHTA and CDR2 is FQGTGA. Trimming cost V 5 bases and J 4 bases, with 15 bases left between them. The CDR3 coding sequence is TGTGCCAGCAGCCCATTAGGGGGAGGGTACAATGAGCAGTTCTTC. Translation: CASSPLGGGYNEQFF.

The rearrangement joins TRBV20-1 to TRBJ2-7; 12 nucleotides match TRBD2. Germline loops: CDR1 DFQATT, CDR2 SNEGSKA (reference sequence). The length of the CDR3 is 14 residues. V lost 5 bases, J lost 7 bases, and 9 bases stayed unmatched. As DNA, the CDR3 is TGCAGTGCTCCCTGGACTAGCGGGACCAAGGAGCAGTACTTC. This translates into CSAPWTSGTKEQYF.

V usage is TRBV28 and J usage is TRBJ2-3; no clear D. V gave up 6 bases and J gave up 5 bases, with 12 bases separating them. The CDR3 sequence is 13 residues long. The germline V gene encodes CDR1 MDHEN and CDR2 SYDVKM. CDR3 DNA sequence: TGTGCCAGCAGCCTCGCTTCGGGAGATACGCAGTATTTT. It encodes CASSLASGDTQYF.

This clonotype was counted a few times. This rearrangement joins TRBV27 to TRBJ1-2, with D unresolved. This CDR3 region has 14 residues. Germline V CDR1 and CDR2: MNHEY, SMNVEV (reference sequence). V dropped 0 bases and J dropped 7 bases, with 12 bases sitting between them. CDR3 sequence reads: CASSLSLLNPGYTF. The DNA for the CDR3 is TGTGCCAGCAGTTTATCCCTTTTGAACCCTGGCTACACCTTC.

This rearrangement joins TRBV7-2 to TRBJ2-1; no definite D call. V was cut by 4 bases and J by 8 bases, with 12 bases left in between. The CDR3 sequence is 13 residues long. The germline CDR1 and CDR2 sequences are SGHTA and FQGNSA. The CDR3 sequence: CASSSERRYEQFF. CDR3 nucleotides: TGTGCCAGCAGCTCGGAGCGTCGCTATGAGCAGTTCTTC.

The rearrangement uses TRBV5-4 and TRBJ2-7, with D unresolved. This CDR3 spans 13 amino acids. CDR1 is SGHNT, CDR2 YYREEE, per germline (reference sequence). Trimming removed 0 bases from V and 3 bases from J, with 7 bases in between. CDR3 nucleotide sequence: TGTGCCAGCAGCTTGGTACCCGGCTACGAGCAGTACTTC. This sequence encodes CASSLVPGYEQYF. Looking up the rest from reference TRBV5-4 and TRBJ2-7 gives the full variable domain: ETGVTQSPTHLIKTRGQQVTLRCSSQSGHNTVSWYQQALGQGPQFIFQYYREEENGRGNFPPRFSGLQFPNYSSELNVNALELDDSALYLCASSLVPGYEQYFGPGTRLTVT.

This chain uses TRBV5-1 with TRBJ2-5; D is possibly TRBD2 (6 bases). Germline V gives CDR1 SGHRS, CDR2 YFSETQ. The V end was cut by 4 bases, the J end by 1 base, with 11 bases between. This CDR3 contains 14 residues. DNA for the CDR3: TGCGCCAGCAGCCGATCCGGGGGCCAAGAGACCCAGTACTTC. This translates into CASSRSGGQETQYF.

The count of this clonotype is one. The rearrangement links TRBV7-3 to TRBJ2-3; TRBD2 agrees at 14 bases. Germline V lookup: CDR1 SGHTA, CDR2 FQGTGA. The CDR3 totals 17 residues. The V gene end was trimmed by 5 bases and the J gene end by 4 bases; junction bases not matched to a gene: 8. This chain's CDR3 is CASSALTSGGAADTQYF. Here the CDR3 DNA reads TGTGCCAGCAGCGCTCTGACTAGCGGGGGGGCCGCAGATACGCAGTATTTT. Drawing the rest from reference TRBV7-3 and TRBJ2-3, the complete variable domain is GAGVSQTPSNKVTEKGKYVELRCDPISGHTALYWYRQSLGQGPEFLIYFQGTGAADDSGLPNDRFFAVRPEGSVSTLKIQRTERGDSAVYLCASSALTSGGAADTQYFGPGTRLTVL.

The V call is TRBV18, the J call TRBJ1-6; weak D call: TRBD1 (5 bases). The CDR3 has 17 amino acids. V dropped 4 bases and J dropped 8 bases, with 21 bases sitting between them. In germline, CDR1 is KGHSH, CDR2 LQKENI. The DNA for the CDR3 is TGTGCCAGCTCACGTGCCGGCGCAGGGCTAATGGATTCACCCCTCCACTTT. Amino acids: CASSRAGAGLMDSPLHF.